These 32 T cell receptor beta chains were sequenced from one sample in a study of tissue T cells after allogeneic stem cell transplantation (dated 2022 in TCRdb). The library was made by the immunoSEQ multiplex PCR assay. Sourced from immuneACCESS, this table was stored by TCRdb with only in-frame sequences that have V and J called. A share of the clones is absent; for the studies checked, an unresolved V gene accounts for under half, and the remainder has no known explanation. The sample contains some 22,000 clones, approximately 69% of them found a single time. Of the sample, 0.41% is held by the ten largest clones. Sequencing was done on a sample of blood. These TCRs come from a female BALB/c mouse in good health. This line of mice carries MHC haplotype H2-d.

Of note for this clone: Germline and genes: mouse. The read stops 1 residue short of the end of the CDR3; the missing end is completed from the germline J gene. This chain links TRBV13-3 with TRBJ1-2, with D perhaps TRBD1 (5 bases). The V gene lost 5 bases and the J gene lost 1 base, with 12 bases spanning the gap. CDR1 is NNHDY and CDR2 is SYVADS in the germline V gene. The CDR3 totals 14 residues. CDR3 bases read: TGTGCCAGCAGCCTCAGGGCGAGAAACTCCGACTACACC. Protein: CASSLRARNSDYT. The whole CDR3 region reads CASSLRARNSDYTF.

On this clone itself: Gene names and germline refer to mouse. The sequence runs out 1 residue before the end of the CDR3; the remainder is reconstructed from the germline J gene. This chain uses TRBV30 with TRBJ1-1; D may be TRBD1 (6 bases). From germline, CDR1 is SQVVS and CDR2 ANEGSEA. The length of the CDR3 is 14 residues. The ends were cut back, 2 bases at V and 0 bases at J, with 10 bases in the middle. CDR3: CSSRTGTTNTEVFF. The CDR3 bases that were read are TGTAGTTCTAGAACCGGGACAACAAACACAGAAGTCTTC.

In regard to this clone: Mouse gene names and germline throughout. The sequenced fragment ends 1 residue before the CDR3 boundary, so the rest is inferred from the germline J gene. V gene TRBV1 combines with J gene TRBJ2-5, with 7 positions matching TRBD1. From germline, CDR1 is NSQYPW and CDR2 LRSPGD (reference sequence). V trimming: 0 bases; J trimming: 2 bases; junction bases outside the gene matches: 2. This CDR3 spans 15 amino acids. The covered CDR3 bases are TGCACCTGCAGTGCAGATCACAGGGGCCAAGACACCCAGTAC. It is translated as CTCSADHRGQDTQY. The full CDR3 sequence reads CTCSADHRGQDTQYF.

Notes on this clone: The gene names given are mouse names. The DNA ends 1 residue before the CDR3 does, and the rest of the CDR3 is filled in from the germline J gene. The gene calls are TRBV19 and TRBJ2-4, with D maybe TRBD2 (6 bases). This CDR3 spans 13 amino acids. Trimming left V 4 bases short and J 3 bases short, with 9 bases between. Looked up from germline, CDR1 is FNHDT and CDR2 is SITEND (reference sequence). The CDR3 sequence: CASSRGEQNTLYF. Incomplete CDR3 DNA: TGTGCCAGCAGTCGGGGGGAGCAAAACACCTTGTAC.

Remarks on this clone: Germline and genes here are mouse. The CDR3 protein is CASRPTGGGNYAEQFF. The sequenced CDR3 bases are TGTGCCAGCAGGCCGACTGGGGGGGGGAACTATGCTGAGCAGTTC. The chain carries TRBV24 and TRBJ2-1, with 11 bases matching TRBD2. The read terminates 1 residue before the CDR3 end, so the remaining end is supplied by the germline J gene. J was trimmed by 1 base and V by 6 bases; bases with no gene match: 5. Germline V gives CDR1 KGHTA, CDR2 FRNEEI. There are 16 residues in the CDR3.

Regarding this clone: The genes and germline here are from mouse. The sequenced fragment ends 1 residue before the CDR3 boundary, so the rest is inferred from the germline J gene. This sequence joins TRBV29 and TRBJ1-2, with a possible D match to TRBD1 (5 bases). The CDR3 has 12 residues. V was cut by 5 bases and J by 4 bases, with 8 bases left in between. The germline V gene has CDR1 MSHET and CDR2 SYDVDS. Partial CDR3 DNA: TGTGCTAGCAGTCGGGGGAGCTCCGACTACACC. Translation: CASSRGSSDYT. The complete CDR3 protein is CASSRGSSDYTF.

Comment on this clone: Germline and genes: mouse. The sequenced CDR3 bases are TGTGCCTGGAGTCTTCAGGGGGACACAGAAGTCTTC. Translating gives CAWSLQGDTEVF. The whole CDR3 reads CAWSLQGDTEVFF. V gene TRBV31 combines with J gene TRBJ1-1; TRBD1 matches at 7 bases. The missing CDR3 end, 1 residue past where the read stops, is filled in from the germline J gene. J lost 3 bases, V lost 0 bases, and 1 base had no gene match. Per the germline V gene, CDR1 is GKSSPN and CDR2 is SITVG. CDR3 size: 13 residues.

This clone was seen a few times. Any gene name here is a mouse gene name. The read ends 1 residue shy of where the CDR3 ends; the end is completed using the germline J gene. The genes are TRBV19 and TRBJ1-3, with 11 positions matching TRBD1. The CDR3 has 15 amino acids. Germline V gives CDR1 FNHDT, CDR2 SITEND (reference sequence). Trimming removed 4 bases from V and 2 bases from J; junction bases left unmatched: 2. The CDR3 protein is CASSSGQGAGNTLYF. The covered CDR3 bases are TGTGCCAGCAGTTCGGGACAGGGGGCTGGAAATACGCTCTAT.

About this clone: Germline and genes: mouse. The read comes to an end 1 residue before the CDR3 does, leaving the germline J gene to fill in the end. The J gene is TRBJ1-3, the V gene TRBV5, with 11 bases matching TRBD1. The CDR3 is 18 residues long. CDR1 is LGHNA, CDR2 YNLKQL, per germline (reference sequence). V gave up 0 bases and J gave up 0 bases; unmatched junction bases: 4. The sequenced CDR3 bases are TGTGCCAGCAGCCAAGACCGGGACAGGGGGGATTCTGGAAATACGCTCTAT. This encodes CASSQDRDRGDSGNTLY. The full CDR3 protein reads CASSQDRDRGDSGNTLYF.

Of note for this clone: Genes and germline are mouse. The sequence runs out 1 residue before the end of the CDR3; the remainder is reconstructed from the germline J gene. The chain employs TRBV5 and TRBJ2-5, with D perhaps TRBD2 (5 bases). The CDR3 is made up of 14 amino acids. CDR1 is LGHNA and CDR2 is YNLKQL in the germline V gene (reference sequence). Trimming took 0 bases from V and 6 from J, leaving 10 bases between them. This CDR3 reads CASSQDVGWDTQYF. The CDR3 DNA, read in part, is TGTGCCAGCAGCCAAGATGTGGGGTGGGACACCCAGTAC.

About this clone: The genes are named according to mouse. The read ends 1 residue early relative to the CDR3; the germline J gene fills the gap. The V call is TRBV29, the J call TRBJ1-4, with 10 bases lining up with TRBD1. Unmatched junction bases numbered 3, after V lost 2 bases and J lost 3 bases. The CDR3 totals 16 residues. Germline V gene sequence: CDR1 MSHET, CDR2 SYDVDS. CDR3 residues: CASSLPGTGANERLFF. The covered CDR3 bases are TGTGCTAGCAGTTTACCCGGGACAGGGGCCAACGAAAGATTATTT.

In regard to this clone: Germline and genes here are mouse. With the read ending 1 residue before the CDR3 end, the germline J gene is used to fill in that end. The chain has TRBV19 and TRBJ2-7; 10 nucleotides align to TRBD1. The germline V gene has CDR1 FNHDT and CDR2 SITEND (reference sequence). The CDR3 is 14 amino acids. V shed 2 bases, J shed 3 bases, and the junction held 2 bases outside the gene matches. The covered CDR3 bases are TGTGCCAGCAGTATTCGGACAGGGGGCTATGAACAGTAC. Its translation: CASSIRTGGYEQY. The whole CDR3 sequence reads CASSIRTGGYEQYF.

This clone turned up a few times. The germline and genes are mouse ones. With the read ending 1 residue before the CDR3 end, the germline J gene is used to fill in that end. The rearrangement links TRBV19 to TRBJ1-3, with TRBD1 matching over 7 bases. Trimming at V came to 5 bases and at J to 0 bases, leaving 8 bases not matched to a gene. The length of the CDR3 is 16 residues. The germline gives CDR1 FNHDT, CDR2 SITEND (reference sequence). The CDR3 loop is CASSRPGQNSGNTLYF. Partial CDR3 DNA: TGTGCCAGCAGCAGACCGGGACAGAATTCTGGAAATACGCTCTAT.

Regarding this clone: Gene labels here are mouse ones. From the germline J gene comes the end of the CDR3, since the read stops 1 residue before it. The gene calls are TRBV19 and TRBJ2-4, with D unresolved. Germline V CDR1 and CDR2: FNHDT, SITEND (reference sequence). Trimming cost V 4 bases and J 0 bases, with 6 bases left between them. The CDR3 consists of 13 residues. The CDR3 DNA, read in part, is TGTGCCAGCAGTCCCAATAGTCAAAACACCTTGTAC. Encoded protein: CASSPNSQNTLY. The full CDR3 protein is CASSPNSQNTLYF.

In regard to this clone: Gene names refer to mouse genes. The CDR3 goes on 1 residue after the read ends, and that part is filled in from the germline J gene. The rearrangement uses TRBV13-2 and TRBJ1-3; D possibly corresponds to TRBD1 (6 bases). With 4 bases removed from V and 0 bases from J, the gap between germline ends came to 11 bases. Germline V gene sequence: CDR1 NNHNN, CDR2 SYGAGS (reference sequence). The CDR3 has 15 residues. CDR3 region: CASGYGTYSGNTLYF. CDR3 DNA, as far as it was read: TGTGCCAGCGGTTACGGGACATATTCTGGAAATACGCTCTAT.

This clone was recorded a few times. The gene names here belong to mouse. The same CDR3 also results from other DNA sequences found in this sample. The CDR3 sequence: CASGGTGGYEQYF. The CDR3 bases that were read are TGTGCCAGCGGGGGGACTGGGGGGTATGAACAGTAC. The V call is TRBV13-2, the J call TRBJ2-7; TRBD2 aligns across 12 bases. Read coverage stops 1 residue before the CDR3 terminus; the germline J gene supplies the remainder. Unmatched junction bases numbered 1, after V lost 5 bases and J lost 4 bases. The germline V gene encodes CDR1 NNHNN and CDR2 SYGAGS (reference sequence). The CDR3 covers 13 residues.

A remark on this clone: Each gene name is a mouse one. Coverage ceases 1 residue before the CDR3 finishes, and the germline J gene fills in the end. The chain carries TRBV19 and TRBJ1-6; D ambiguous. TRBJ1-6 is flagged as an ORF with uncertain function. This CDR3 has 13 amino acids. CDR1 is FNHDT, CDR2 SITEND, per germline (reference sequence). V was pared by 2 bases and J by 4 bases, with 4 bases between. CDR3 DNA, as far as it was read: TGTGCCAGCAGTATCAAGTATAATTCGCCCCTCTAC. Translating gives CASSIKYNSPLY. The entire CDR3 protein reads CASSIKYNSPLYF.

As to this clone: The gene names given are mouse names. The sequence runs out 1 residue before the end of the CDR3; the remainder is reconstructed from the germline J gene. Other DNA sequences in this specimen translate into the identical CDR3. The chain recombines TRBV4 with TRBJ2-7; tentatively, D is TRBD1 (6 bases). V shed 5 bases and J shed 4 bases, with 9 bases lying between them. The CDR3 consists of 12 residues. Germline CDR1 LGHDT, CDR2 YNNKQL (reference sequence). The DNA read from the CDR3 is TGTGCCAGCAGCCCAGACAGGTATGAACAGTAC. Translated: CASSPDRYEQY. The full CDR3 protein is CASSPDRYEQYF.

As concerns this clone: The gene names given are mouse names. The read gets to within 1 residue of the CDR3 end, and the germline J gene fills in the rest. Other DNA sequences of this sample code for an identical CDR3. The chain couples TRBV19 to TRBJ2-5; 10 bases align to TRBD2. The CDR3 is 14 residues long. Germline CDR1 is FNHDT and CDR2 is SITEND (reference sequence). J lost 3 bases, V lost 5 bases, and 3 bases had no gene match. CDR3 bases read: TGTGCCAGCAGCCCGGGACTGGGGCAAGACACCCAGTAC. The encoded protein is CASSPGLGQDTQY. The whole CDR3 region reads CASSPGLGQDTQYF.

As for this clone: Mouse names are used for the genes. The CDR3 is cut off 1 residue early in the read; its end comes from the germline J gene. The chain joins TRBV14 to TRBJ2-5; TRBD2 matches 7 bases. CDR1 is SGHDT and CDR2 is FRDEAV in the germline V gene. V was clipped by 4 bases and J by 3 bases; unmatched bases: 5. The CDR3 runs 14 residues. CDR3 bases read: TGTGCCAGCAGTCCACGACTGGGTCAAGACACCCAGTAC. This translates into CASSPRLGQDTQY. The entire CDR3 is CASSPRLGQDTQYF.

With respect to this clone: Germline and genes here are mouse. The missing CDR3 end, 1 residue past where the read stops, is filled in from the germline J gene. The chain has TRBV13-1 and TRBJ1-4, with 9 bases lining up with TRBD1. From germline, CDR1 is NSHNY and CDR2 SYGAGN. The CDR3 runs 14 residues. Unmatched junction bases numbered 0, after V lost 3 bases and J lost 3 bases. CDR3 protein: CASSGQGANERLFF. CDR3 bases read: TGTGCCAGCAGTGGACAGGGGGCCAACGAAAGATTATTT.

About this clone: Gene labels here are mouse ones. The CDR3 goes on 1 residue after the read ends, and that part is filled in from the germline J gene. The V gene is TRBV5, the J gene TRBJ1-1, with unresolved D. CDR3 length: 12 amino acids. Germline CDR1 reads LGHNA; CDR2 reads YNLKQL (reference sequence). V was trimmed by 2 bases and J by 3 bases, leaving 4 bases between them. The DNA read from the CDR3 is TGTGCCAGCAGCCAATCAGACACAGAAGTCTTC. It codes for CASSQSDTEVF. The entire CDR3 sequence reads CASSQSDTEVFF.

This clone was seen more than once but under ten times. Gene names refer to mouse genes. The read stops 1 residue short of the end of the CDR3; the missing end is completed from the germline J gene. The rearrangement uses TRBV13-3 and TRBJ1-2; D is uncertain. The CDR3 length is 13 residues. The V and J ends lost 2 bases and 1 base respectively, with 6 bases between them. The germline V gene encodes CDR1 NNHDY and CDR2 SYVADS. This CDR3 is CASSEGRNSDYTF. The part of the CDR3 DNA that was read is TGTGCCAGCAGTGAAGGGAGAAACTCCGACTACACC.

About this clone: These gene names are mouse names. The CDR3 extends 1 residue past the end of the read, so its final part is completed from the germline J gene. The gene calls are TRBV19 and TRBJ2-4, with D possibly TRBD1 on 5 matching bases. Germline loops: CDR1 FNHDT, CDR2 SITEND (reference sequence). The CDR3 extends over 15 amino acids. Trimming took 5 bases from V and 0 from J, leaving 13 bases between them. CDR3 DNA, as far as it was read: TGTGCCAGCAGGAACCCTCAGGGAAGTCAAAACACCTTGTAC. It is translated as CASRNPQGSQNTLY. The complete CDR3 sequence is CASRNPQGSQNTLYF.

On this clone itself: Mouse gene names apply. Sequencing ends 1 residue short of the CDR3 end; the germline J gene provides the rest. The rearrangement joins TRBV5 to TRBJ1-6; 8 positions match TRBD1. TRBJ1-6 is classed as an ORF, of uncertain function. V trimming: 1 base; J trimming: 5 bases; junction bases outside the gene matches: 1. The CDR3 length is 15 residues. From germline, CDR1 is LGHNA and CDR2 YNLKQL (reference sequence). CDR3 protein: CASSQGTGNNSPLYF. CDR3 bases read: TGTGCCAGCAGCCAAGGGACAGGGAATAATTCGCCCCTCTAC.

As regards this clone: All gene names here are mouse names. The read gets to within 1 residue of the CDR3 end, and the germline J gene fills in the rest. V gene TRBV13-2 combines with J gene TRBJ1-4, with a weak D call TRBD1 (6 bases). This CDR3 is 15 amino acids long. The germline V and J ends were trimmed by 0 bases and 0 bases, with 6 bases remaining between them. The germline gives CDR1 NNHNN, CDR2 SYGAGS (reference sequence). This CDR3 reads CASGDGTVSNERLFF. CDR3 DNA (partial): TGTGCCAGCGGTGATGGGACAGTTTCCAACGAAAGATTATTT.

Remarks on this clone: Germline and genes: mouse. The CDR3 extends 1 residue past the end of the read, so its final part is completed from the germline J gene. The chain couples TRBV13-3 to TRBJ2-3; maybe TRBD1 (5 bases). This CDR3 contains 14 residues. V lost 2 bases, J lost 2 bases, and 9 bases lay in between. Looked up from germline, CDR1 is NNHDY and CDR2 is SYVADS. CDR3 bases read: TGTGCCAGCAGTGACAGGGTGAATGCAGAAACGCTGTAT. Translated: CASSDRVNAETLY. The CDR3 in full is CASSDRVNAETLYF.

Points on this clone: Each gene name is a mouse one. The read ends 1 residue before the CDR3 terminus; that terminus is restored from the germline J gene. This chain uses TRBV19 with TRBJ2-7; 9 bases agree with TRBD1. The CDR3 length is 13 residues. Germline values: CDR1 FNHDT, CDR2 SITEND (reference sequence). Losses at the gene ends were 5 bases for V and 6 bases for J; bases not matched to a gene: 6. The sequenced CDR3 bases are TGTGCCAGCAGCCCCCGGGACAGGGTTGAACAGTAC. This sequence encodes CASSPRDRVEQY. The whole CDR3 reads CASSPRDRVEQYF.

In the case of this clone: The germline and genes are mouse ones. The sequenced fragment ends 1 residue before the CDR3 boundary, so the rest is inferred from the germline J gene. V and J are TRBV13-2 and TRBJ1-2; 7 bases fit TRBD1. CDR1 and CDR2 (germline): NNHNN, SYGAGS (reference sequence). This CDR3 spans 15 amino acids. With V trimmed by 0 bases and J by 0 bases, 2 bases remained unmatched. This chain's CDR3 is CASGDGTGSNSDYTF. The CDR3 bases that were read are TGTGCCAGCGGTGATGGGACAGGTTCAAACTCCGACTACACC.

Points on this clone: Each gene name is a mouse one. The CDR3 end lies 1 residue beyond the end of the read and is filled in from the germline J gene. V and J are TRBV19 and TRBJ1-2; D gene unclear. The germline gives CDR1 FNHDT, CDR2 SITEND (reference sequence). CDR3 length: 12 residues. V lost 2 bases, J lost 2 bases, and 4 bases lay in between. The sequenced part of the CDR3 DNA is TGTGCCAGCAGTATCGGCAACTCCGACTACACC. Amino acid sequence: CASSIGNSDYT. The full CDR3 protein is CASSIGNSDYTF.

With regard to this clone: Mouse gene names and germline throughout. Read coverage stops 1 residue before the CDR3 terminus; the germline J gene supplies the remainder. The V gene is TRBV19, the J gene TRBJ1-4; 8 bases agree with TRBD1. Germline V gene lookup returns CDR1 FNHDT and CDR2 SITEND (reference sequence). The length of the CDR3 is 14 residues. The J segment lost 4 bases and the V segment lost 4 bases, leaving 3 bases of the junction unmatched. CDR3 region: CASSRQGFNERLFF. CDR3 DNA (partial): TGTGCCAGCAGTCGACAGGGGTTCAACGAAAGATTATTT.

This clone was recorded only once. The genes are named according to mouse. CDR3 loop: CASSPTPSQNTLYF. The covered CDR3 bases are TGTGCCAGCAGCCCCACTCCTAGTCAAAACACCTTGTAC. The J gene is TRBJ2-4, the V gene TRBV5; D remains unclear. The observed sequence ends 1 residue before the CDR3 terminus, with the missing tail filled in from the germline J gene. The CDR3 has 14 amino acids. The V end was cut by 4 bases, the J end by 0 bases, with 8 bases between. In germline, CDR1 is LGHNA, CDR2 YNLKQL (reference sequence).